The sequence of this T cell receptor (beta chain) was determined in a study of CD8+CD57+ T cells in acquired aplastic anemia. V lost 6 bases and J 3 bases, leaving 12 bases between the germline ends. Germline CDR1 LNHDA, CDR2 SQIVND (reference sequence). The CDR3 length is 13 residues. TCR beta VDJ combinations and CDR3 sequences were profiled from genomic DNA. TCRdb re-called the reads with MiXCR, one entry per CDR3 protein. The sample carries fewer than 200,000 distinct CDR3 sequences, 35% to 55% recorded once. The receptor comes from a human donor in good health. The sequencing sample was made of sorted CD4+, CD8+, or CD8+CD57+ T cells (not recorded which) from PBMCs. The chain joins TRBV19 to TRBJ2-7; D remains unclear. CDR3 amino acids: CASSNSRGYEQYF. The CDR3 bases are TGTGCCAGTAGCAATTCACGAGGCTACGAGCAGTACTTC.